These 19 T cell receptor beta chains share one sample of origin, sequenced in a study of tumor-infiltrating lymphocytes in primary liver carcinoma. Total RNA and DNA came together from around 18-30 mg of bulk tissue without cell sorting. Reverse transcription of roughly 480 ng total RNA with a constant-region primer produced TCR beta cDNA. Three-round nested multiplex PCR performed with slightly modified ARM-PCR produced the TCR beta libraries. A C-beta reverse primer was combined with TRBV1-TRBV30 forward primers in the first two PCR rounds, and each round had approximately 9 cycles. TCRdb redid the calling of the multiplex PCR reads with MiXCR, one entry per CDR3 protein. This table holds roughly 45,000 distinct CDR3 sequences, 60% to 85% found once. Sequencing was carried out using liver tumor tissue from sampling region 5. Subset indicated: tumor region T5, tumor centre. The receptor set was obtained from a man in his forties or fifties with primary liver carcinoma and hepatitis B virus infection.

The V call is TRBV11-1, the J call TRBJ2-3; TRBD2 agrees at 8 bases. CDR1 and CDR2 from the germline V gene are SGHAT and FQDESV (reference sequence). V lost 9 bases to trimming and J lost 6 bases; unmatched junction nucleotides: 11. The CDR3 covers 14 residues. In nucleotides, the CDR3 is TGTGCCAGGGCGGGGGGAGCTGGCATGGATACGCAGTATTTT. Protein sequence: CARAGGAGMDTQYF. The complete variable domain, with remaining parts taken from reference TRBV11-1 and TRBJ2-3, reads EAEVAQSPRYKITEKSQAVAFWCDPISGHATLYWYRQILGQGPELLVQFQDESVVDDSQLPKDRFSAERLKGVDSTLKIQPAELGDSAMYLCARAGGAGMDTQYFGPGTRLTVL.

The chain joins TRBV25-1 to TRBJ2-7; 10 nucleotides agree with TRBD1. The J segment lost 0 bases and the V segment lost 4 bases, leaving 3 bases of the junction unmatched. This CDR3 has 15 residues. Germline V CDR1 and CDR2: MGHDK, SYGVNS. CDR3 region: CASSGRDRGSYEQYF. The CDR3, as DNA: TGTGCCAGCAGTGGTAGGGACAGGGGCTCCTACGAGCAGTACTTC.

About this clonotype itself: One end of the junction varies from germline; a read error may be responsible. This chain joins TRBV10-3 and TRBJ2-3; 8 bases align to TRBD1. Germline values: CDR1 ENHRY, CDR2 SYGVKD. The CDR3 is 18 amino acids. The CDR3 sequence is CAISRRILAGEGTGTQYF. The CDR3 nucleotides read TGTGCCATCTCGAGAAGGATTCTAGCAGGAGAGGGGACAGGTACGCAGTATTTT.

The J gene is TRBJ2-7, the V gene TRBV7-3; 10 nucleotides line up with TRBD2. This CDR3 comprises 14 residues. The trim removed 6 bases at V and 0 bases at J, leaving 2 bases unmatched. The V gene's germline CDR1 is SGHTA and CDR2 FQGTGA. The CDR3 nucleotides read TGTGCCAGCAGACCTAGCGGGAGCTCCTACGAGCAGTACGTC. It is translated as CASRPSGSSYEQYV.

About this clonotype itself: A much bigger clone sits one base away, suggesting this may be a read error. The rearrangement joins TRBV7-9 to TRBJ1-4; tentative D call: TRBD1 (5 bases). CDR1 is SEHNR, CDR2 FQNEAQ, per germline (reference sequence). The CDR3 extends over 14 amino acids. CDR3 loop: CASSLVGDNGKLFF. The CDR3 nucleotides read TGTGCCAGCAGCTTAGTAGGGGATAATGGAAAACTGTTTTTT.

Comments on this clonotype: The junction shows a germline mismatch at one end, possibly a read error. The CDR3 DNA reads TGTGTCAGCGGTTATCCTCCTGGGCCGCCGGGGACCCAGTACTTC. Translating gives CVSGYPPGPPGTQYF. The chain carries TRBV6-2 or TRBV6-3 and TRBJ2-5; D is possibly TRBD2 (5 bases). This CDR3 contains 15 residues. Germline values: CDR1 MNHEY, CDR2 SVGEGT.

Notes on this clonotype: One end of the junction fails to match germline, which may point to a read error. The DNA for the CDR3 is TGTGCCAGCAGTCACAACTTGAACACCGGGGAACTGTTTTTT. It is translated as CASSHNLNTGELFF. V usage is TRBV12-3 or TRBV12-4 and J usage is TRBJ2-2; D may be TRBD2 (5 bases). This CDR3 spans 14 amino acids.

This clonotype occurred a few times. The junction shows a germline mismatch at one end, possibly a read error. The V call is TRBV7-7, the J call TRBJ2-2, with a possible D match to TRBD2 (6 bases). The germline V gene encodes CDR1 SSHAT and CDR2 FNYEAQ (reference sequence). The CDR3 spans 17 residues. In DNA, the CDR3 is TGTGCTAGCAGCCATATGAGCGGGCCCCCCGGGGCCGGGGAGCTGTTTTTT. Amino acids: CASSHMSGPPGAGELFF.

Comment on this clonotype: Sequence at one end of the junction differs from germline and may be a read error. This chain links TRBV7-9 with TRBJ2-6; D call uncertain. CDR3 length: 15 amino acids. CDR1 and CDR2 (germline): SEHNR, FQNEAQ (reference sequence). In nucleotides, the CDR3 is TGTGCCAGCACCGTGGAAGACTCTGGGACCAACGTCCTGACTTTC. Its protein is CASTVEDSGTNVLTF.

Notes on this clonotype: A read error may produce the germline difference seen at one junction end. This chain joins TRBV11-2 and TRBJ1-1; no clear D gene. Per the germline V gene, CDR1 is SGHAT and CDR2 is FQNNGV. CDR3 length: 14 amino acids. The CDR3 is CTSSSGLRDTKAFF. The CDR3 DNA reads TGTACCAGCAGCTCCGGACTGAGAGACACTAAAGCCTTCTTT.

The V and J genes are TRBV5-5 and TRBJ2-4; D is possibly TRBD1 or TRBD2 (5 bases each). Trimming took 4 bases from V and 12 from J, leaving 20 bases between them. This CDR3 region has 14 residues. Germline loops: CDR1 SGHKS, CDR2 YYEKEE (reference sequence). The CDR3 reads CASSLEAGANHQYF. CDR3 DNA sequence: TGTGCCAGCAGCCTAGAGGCCGGGGCGAACCATCAGTACTTC.

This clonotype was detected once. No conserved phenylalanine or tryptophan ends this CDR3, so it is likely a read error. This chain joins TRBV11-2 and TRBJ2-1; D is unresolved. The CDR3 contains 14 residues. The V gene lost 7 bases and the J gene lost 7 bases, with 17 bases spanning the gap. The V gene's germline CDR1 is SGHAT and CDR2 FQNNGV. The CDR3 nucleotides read TGTGCCAGCAATTCAGCGTGCCCTGGGAATGAGCAGTTCTCC. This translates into CASNSACPGNEQFS.

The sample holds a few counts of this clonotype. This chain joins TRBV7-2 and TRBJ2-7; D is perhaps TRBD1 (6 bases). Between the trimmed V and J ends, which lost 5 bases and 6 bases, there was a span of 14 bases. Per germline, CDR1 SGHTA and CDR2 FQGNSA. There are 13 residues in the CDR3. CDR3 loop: CASSSSRGAEQYF. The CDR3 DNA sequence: TGTGCCAGCAGCAGCAGCAGGGGTGCCGAGCAGTACTTC. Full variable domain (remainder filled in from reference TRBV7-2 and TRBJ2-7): GAGVSQSPSNKVTEKGKDVELRCDPISGHTALYWYRQSLGQGLEFLIYFQGNSAPDKSGLPSDRFSAERTGGSVSTLTIQRTQQEDSAVYLCASSSSRGAEQYFGPGTRLTVT.

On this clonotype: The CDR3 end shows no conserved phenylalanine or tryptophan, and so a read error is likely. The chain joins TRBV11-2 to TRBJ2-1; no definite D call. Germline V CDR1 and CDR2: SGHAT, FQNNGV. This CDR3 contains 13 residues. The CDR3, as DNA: TGTGACAGCAGCTTAAATTATGCCTATGAGCAGTTCCTC. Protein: CDSSLNYAYEQFL.

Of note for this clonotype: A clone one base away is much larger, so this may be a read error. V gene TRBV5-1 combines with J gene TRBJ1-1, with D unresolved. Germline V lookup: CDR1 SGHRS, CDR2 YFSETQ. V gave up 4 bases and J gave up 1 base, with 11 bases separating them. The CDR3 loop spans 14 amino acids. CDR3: CASSGGVSNTEAFF. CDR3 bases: TGCGCCAGCAGCGGCGGGGTGTCGAACACTGAAGCTTTCTTT.

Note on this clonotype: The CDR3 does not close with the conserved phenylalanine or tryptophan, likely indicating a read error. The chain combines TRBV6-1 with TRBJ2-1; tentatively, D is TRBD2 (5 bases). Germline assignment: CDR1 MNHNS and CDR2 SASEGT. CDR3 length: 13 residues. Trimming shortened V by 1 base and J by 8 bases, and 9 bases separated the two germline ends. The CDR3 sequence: CASSEVGVDEQFL. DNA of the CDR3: TGTGCCAGCAGTGAAGTGGGAGTGGATGAGCAGTTCTTA.

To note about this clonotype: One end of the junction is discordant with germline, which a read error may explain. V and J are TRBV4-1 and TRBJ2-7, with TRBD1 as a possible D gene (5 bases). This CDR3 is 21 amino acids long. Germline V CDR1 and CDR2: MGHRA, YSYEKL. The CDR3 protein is CAGSQLLLALPDKLGSYEQYF. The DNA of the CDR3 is TGCGCCGGCAGCCAGCTTCTTCTTGCCCTACCGGACAAACTTGGTTCCTACGAGCAATACTTC.

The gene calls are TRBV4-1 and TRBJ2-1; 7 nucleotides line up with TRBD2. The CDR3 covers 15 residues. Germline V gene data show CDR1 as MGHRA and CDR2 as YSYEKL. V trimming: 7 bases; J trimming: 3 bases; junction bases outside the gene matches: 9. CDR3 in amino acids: CASNHRAGDYNEQFF. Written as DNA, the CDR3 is TGCGCCAGCAACCATAGGGCGGGAGACTACAATGAGCAGTTCTTC.

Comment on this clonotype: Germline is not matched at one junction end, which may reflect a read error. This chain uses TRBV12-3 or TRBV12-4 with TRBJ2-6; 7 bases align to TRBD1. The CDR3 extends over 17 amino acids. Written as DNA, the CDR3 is TGTGCCAGCAGTTTAACGGGACAGACCTCTGGAGCCAACGTCCTGTCTTTC. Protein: CASSLTGQTSGANVLSF.